The 30 T cell receptor beta chains presented below share a single source sample, sequenced in a study of blood T cells in healthy people across ages. Primers used in a second PCR of roughly 6 to 11 cycles were a sample-barcoded 5' primer and a J-beta primer mix. Each CDR3 protein gets one entry after TCRdb re-called the 5' RACE reads with MiXCR. Of about 640,000 distinct CDR3 sequences detected, roughly 50% appear once; the ten largest clones hold roughly 34%. Sequences were obtained from blood. These receptors originate from a man between 60 and 75 years old in good health.

The chain combines TRBV7-9 with TRBJ1-4, with a weak D call TRBD1 (5 bases). The ends were cut back, 5 bases at V and 0 bases at J, with 22 bases in the middle. This CDR3 is 19 amino acids long. The germline CDR1 and CDR2 sequences are SEHNR and FQNEAQ (reference sequence). The CDR3 nucleotides read TGTGCCAGCAGCCCGCGCCGGGGACTCCCTGATTCAACTAATGAAAAACTGTTTTTT. Amino acid sequence: CASSPRRGLPDSTNEKLFF.

This clonotype was counted a few times. The chain couples TRBV6-5 to TRBJ2-5, with 9 nucleotides matching TRBD2. The CDR3 consists of 17 residues. With V trimmed by 4 bases and J by 4 bases, 13 bases remained unmatched. Germline V lookup: CDR1 MNHEY, CDR2 SVGAGI. In nucleotides, the CDR3 is TGTGCCAGCAGTTCCCTAGGGGGTTATAGCGGGGGAGAGACCCAGTACTTC. Amino acids: CASSSLGGYSGGETQYF.

V usage is TRBV20-1 and J usage is TRBJ2-7; 12 bases align to TRBD2. This CDR3 region has 18 residues. V lost 6 bases to trimming and J lost 0 bases; unmatched junction nucleotides: 15. CDR1 and CDR2 (germline): DFQATT, SNEGSKA (reference sequence). The CDR3 here is CSARRAGTSGPSSYEQYF. In DNA form, the CDR3 reads TGCAGTGCGCGACGGGCCGGGACTAGCGGGCCGAGCTCCTACGAGCAGTACTTC.

This chain connects TRBV28 to TRBJ2-4, with 9 positions matching TRBD1. Germline CDR1 reads MDHEN; CDR2 reads SYDVKM. V lost 1 base and J lost 6; bases outside the gene matches: 7. The CDR3 is 16 residues long. This chain's CDR3 is CASSLSTGGSGNIQYF. The CDR3, as DNA: TGTGCCAGCAGTTTATCTACAGGGGGCTCGGGAAACATTCAGTACTTC.

The chain combines TRBV4-2 with TRBJ2-3; TRBD2 is a possible D gene (6 bases). Germline loops: CDR1 LGHNA, CDR2 YNFKEQ. V lost 4 bases, J lost 4 bases, and 12 bases lay in between. This CDR3 is built from 14 residues. CDR3 in DNA: TGTGCCAGCAGCCCTACCCTAGCGTCAGATACGCAGTATTTT. Amino acids: CASSPTLASDTQYF.

The rearrangement joins TRBV5-1 to TRBJ2-7; 11 bases match TRBD2. Germline trimming cut 0 bases from V and 7 bases from J; bases unmatched to any gene: 15. Germline CDR1 SGHRS, CDR2 YFSETQ. The CDR3 is 18 residues long. CDR3 sequence (DNA): TGCGCCAGCAGCTTGGCGATAGCGGGGGGGCCCACTTACAAGGAGCAGTACTTC. This codes for CASSLAIAGGPTYKEQYF.

This chain joins TRBV10-3 and TRBJ1-4; tentatively, D is TRBD1 (6 bases). V lost 8 bases, J lost 0 bases, and 10 bases lay in between. The germline V gene encodes CDR1 ENHRY and CDR2 SYGVKD. The CDR3 is 14 residues long. This CDR3 reads CAIGGAATNEKLFF. The CDR3, as DNA: TGTGCCATCGGGGGGGCCGCAACTAATGAAAAACTGTTTTTT.

The table lists this clonotype with a few counts. The rearrangement uses TRBV15 and TRBJ1-2, with D hard to call. V lost 3 bases and J lost 9, with 11 bases in between. The CDR3 is made up of 12 amino acids. The germline gives CDR1 LNHNV, CDR2 YYDKDF (reference sequence). CDR3: CATSSVVSRYTF. Here the CDR3 DNA reads TGTGCCACCAGCAGTGTAGTATCGCGCTACACCTTC.

This chain uses TRBV20-1 with TRBJ1-2, with TRBD1 as a possible D gene (5 bases). The germline V gene has CDR1 DFQATT and CDR2 SNEGSKA (reference sequence). Trimming removed 3 bases at V and 4 bases at J, with 12 bases between. The CDR3 is 13 amino acids. The CDR3 loop reads CSASRRGGYGYTF. The CDR3 coding sequence is TGCAGTGCTAGCCGAAGGGGAGGCTATGGCTACACCTTC.

V is TRBV7-2 and J is TRBJ2-1, with TRBD2 matching over 7 bases. This CDR3 spans 13 amino acids. V gave up 1 base and J gave up 7 bases; unmatched junction bases: 1. Germline values: CDR1 SGHTA, CDR2 FQGNSA. CDR3 bases: TGTGCCAGCAGCTTAGAAGCGGGGAATGAGCAGTTCTTC. It translates to CASSLEAGNEQFF.

This clonotype was detected only a few times. The rearrangement joins TRBV4-1 to TRBJ2-5; 7 bases are a match to TRBD2. The CDR3 runs to 15 residues. CDR1 and CDR2 from the germline V gene are MGHRA and YSYEKL. V dropped 0 bases and J dropped 1; count of bases not matched to a gene: 2. The CDR3 coding sequence is TGCGCCAGCAGCCAAGATGGGGGGGGCCAAGAGACCCAGTACTTC. Protein product: CASSQDGGGQETQYF.

This clonotype was detected a few times. The chain employs TRBV20-1 and TRBJ2-7; perhaps TRBD2 as D (5 bases). Per the germline V gene, CDR1 is DFQATT and CDR2 is SNEGSKA (reference sequence). With 6 bases removed from V and 2 bases from J, the gap between germline ends came to 11 bases. This CDR3 spans 12 amino acids. CDR3 sequence reads: CSALDGTYEQYF. CDR3 coding DNA: TGCAGTGCCCTCGACGGGACCTACGAGCAGTACTTC.

The chain recombines TRBV27 with TRBJ2-7; 10 nucleotides align to TRBD1. Losses at the gene ends were 5 bases for V and 1 base for J; bases not matched to a gene: 5. CDR1 and CDR2 from the germline V gene are MNHEY and SMNVEV (reference sequence). The CDR3 consists of 15 residues. This CDR3 reads CASSGGTGVSYEQYF. The CDR3 DNA reads as TGTGCCAGCAGTGGGGGGACAGGGGTTTCCTACGAGCAGTACTTC.

CDR3 amino acids: CASSHASGYQGSPLHF. CDR3 nucleotide sequence: TGTGCCAGCAGCCATGCCTCCGGGTATCAAGGTTCACCCCTCCACTTT. The chain couples TRBV3-1 to TRBJ1-6; D not resolved. V was trimmed by 3 bases and J by 9 bases, leaving 18 bases between them. This CDR3 region has 16 residues. CDR1 is LGHDT and CDR2 is YNNKEL in the germline V gene (reference sequence).

The chain carries TRBV20-1 and TRBJ1-5; 7 bases are shared with TRBD1. The CDR3 has 13 residues. Trimming removed 6 bases from V and 2 bases from J; junction bases left unmatched: 4. The germline V gene has CDR1 DFQATT and CDR2 SNEGSKA (reference sequence). DNA of the CDR3: TGCAGTGCCGTAGGGGGCGGCAATCAGCCCCAGCATTTT. Its protein is CSAVGGGNQPQHF.

The chain combines TRBV6-1 with TRBJ2-7; 8 nucleotides agree with TRBD1. With the DNA end fitting TRBJ2-5 better, the J assignment may be wrong. Germline V gene sequence: CDR1 MNHNS, CDR2 SASEGT. This CDR3 is built from 15 residues. CDR3 region: CASSESRTGQETQYF. The CDR3 region has the DNA TGTGCCAGCAGTGAAAGCCGGACAGGGCAAGAGACCCAGTACTTC.

This clonotype was detected a few times. The chain has TRBV4-1 and TRBJ2-4; D is unresolved. The CDR3 spans 16 residues. CDR1 is MGHRA, CDR2 YSYEKL, per germline. V was cut by 1 base and J by 1 base, with 11 bases left in between. CDR3 coding DNA: TGCGCCAGCAGCCAAGCCTCGATCGGTGCCAAAAACATTCAGTACTTC. This translates into CASSQASIGAKNIQYF.

This clonotype was seen a few times. The chain couples TRBV29-1 to TRBJ2-1; possible D gene TRBD2, 6 bases. The CDR3 has 13 residues. Deletions cut 7 bases from V and 0 bases from J, with 10 bases between. Germline CDR1 and CDR2: SQVTM and ANQGSEA. DNA for the CDR3: TGCAGCGGGGACGGGAGCTCCTACAATGAGCAGTTCTTC. This encodes CSGDGSSYNEQFF.

This clonotype occurred once. The chain employs TRBV4-1 and TRBJ2-1; 9 positions agree with TRBD2. Germline CDR1 MGHRA, CDR2 YSYEKL. Trimming cost V 3 bases and J 9 bases; bases outside gene matches: 9. This CDR3 region has 15 residues. In DNA, the CDR3 is TGCGCCAGCAGCCAGGGCGGGGGGGCCCACGGTGAGCAGTTCTTC. Protein product: CASSQGGGAHGEQFF.

The genes are TRBV29-1 and TRBJ2-1, with 11 bases identical to TRBD1. Germline lookup yields CDR1 SQVTM and CDR2 ANQGSEA. The CDR3 consists of 14 residues. V shed 6 bases and J 3 bases; nucleotides not matched to a gene: 4. The CDR3 here is CSVGTGGFYNEQFF. CDR3 coding DNA: TGCAGCGTCGGGACAGGGGGTTTCTACAATGAGCAGTTCTTC.

This clonotype has a handful of counts. The chain links TRBV7-2 to TRBJ1-2; possible D gene TRBD1, 6 bases. V lost 5 bases, J lost 0 bases, and 16 bases lay in between. CDR1 and CDR2 from the germline V gene are SGHTA and FQGNSA. There are 16 residues in the CDR3. CDR3 sequence (DNA): TGTGCCAGCAGCCTAGAAACAGGGAGGTCTAACTATGGCTACACCTTC. Protein product: CASSLETGRSNYGYTF.

The sample holds many counts of this clonotype. The chain links TRBV7-8 to TRBJ1-5, with TRBD1 matching over 7 bases. Germline loops: CDR1 SGHVS, CDR2 FQNEAQ. V dropped 1 base and J dropped 11; count of bases not matched to a gene: 11. This CDR3 contains 15 residues. The CDR3 loop is CASSLGTGPGRAQHF. The CDR3 DNA reads as TGTGCCAGCAGCTTAGGGACAGGCCCCGGGAGGGCCCAGCATTTT.

The chain joins TRBV7-9 to TRBJ2-7, with 7 nucleotides matching TRBD1. The DNA end is a closer match to TRBJ2-5, so the J assignment may be wrong. Germline V gene sequence: CDR1 SEHNR, CDR2 FQNEAQ (reference sequence). CDR3 size: 13 residues. CDR3 bases: TGTGCCAGCAGCGCAGGGGGTTGGGAGACCCAGTACTTC. Its translation is CASSAGGWETQYF.

This clonotype showed up just a few times. This chain uses TRBV28 with TRBJ2-3; 9 bases align to TRBD2. Trimming at V came to 5 bases and at J to 7 bases, leaving 7 bases not matched to a gene. This CDR3 region has 14 residues. Germline V CDR1 and CDR2: MDHEN, SYDVKM. CDR3 sequence: CASSVRAGGNTQYF. In DNA, the CDR3 is TGTGCCAGCAGTGTCCGAGCGGGGGGAAATACGCAGTATTTT.

In regard to this clonotype: Since a much larger clone is just one base distant, this may be a read error. The chain uses TRBV11-2 and TRBJ2-5, with 8 nucleotides matching TRBD2. CDR1 is SGHAT and CDR2 is FQNNGV in the germline V gene. CDR3 length: 14 residues. The CDR3 is CTSREGTSRETQYF. The DNA of the CDR3 is TGTACCAGCAGAGAAGGGACTAGTCGAGAGACCCAGTACTTC.

V and J are TRBV5-1 and TRBJ1-5; D perhaps matches TRBD1 (5 bases). The CDR3 has 13 residues. V lost 4 bases and J lost 5, with 10 bases in between. From germline, CDR1 is SGHRS and CDR2 YFSETQ. This chain's CDR3 is CASSIGADQPQHF. CDR3 in DNA: TGCGCCAGCAGCATTGGGGCCGATCAGCCCCAGCATTTT.

The rearrangement joins TRBV4-1 to TRBJ2-1, with 10 bases identical to TRBD2. Germline CDR1 MGHRA, CDR2 YSYEKL. The CDR3 consists of 18 residues. The J segment lost 8 bases and the V segment lost 0 bases, leaving 13 bases of the junction unmatched. The CDR3 sequence: CASSQDPTSGWASDEQFF. CDR3 nucleotide sequence: TGCGCCAGCAGCCAAGATCCGACTAGCGGGTGGGCTAGCGATGAGCAGTTCTTC.

The chain uses TRBV29-1 and TRBJ1-2; 9 nucleotides match TRBD1. CDR3 length: 12 residues. J lost 8 bases, V lost 7 bases, and 8 bases had no gene match. Germline CDR1 is SQVTM and CDR2 is ANQGSEA. The CDR3 DNA follows: TGCAGCGGAGGGGGACAGGGAAGCGGCTACACCTTC. Translated: CSGGGQGSGYTF. Supplemented by reference TRBV29-1 and TRBJ1-2, the full variable domain reads SAVISQKPSRDICQRGTSLTIQCQVDSQVTMMFWYRQQPGQSLTLIATANQGSEATYESGFVIDKFPISRPNLTFSTLTVSNMSPEDSSIYLCSGGGQGSGYTFGSGTRLTVV.

The gene calls are TRBV6-5 and TRBJ1-5; tentatively, D is TRBD1 (6 bases). There are 12 residues in the CDR3. Trimming cost V 7 bases and J 6 bases, with 10 bases left between them. Germline assignment: CDR1 MNHEY and CDR2 SVGAGI. The CDR3 sequence is CASKSRGQPQHF. CDR3 DNA: TGTGCCAGCAAAAGCAGGGGTCAGCCCCAGCATTTT.

This clonotype was detected only a few times. The genes are TRBV4-1 and TRBJ1-2; 8 nucleotides line up with TRBD1. The CDR3 is 15 residues long. With 4 bases clipped from V and 4 bases from J, the junction kept 8 bases outside the gene matches. In germline, CDR1 is MGHRA, CDR2 YSYEKL. The CDR3 sequence is CASSLGQGDTYGYTF. CDR3 bases: TGCGCCAGCAGCCTTGGACAGGGAGATACCTATGGCTACACCTTC.